This T cell receptor (beta chain) emerged from a study of blood T cell repertoires in COVID-19. Original handling: Reference gene primer amplification in the assay estimated nucleated cell counts. The data were produced by immunoSEQ multiplex PCR, yet TCRdb's version contains in-frame clones alone and is incomplete. The DNA was the basis for D and trimming; V, J and clone size are from that table. The data show approximately 220,000 clones, approximately 80% seen once. Material for sequencing was peripheral blood. The sequence came from a man aged 35-49 years with acute or convalescent COVID-19.

CDR3 nucleotides: TGTGCCAGCAGCTTAGTCGCGGGGTCTGAAGCTTTCTTT. Its protein product is CASSLVAGSEAFF. The chain links TRBV11-3 to TRBJ1-1; D gene unclear. Germline-derived CDR1 and CDR2 are SGHNT and YENEEA. The CDR3 has 13 amino acids. V lost 1 base to trimming and J lost 6 bases, with 9 bases between them.